This TCR beta chain was sequenced for a study of T cell responses to AZD1222 COVID-19 vaccine. V was pared by 5 bases and J by 3 bases, with 8 bases between. The CDR3 covers 13 residues. The germline CDR1 and CDR2 sequences are LNHDA and SQIVND (reference sequence). The table came from immunoSEQ multiplex PCR; TCRdb's copy has only in-frame clones and leaves some out. The sample lists approximately 100,000 clones, roughly 86% seen once, with 1.4% in the top ten. The chain uses TRBV19 and TRBJ1-5, with D hard to call. Sequencing was performed on peripheral blood, taken on day 0 of AZD1222 vaccination. The source is an adult in good health. CDR3 nucleotides: TGTGCCAGTAGTCCCGTCATCAATCAGCCCCAGCATTTT. Translation: CASSPVINQPQHF.